This TCR beta chain originates from a study of cytomegalovirus exposure and HLA in healthy donors. General study points: The study recorded 150 to 200 TCR beta chains that were cytomegalovirus-associated.

Of note for this clone: What it binds is not known.

The junction had 12 bases not matched to a gene; V was cut back by 4 bases and J by 6 bases. CDR3 length: 16 amino acids. CDR1 SGDLS and CDR2 YYNGEE come from the germline V gene. TCRdb's copy holds only in-frame clones and misses some; the assay was immunoSEQ multiplex PCR. This sample yields over 200,000 clones, of which roughly 91% are seen a single time; about 2% belongs to the top ten. The clonotype originates from a woman aged 18-35 years in good health and CMV-seropositive. Material: PBMCs. J is TRBJ2-2 and V is TRBV9; 7 positions match TRBD2. The CDR3 protein is CASSPQTSYFPGELFF. The CDR3 DNA follows: TGTGCCAGCAGCCCACAGACTAGCTACTTTCCCGGGGAGCTGTTTTTT.